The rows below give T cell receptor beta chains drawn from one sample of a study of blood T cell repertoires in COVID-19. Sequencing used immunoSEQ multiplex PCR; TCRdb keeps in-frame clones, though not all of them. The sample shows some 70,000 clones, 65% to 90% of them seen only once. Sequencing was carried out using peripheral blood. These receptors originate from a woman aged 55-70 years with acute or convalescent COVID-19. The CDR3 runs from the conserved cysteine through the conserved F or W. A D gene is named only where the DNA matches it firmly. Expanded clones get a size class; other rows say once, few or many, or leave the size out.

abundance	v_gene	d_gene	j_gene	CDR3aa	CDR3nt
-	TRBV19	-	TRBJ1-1	CASSIWGVTEAFF	TGTGCCAGTAGTATTTGGGGGGTTACTGAAGCTTTCTTT
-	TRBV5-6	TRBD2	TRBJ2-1	CASSLGASGRHNEQFF	TGTGCCAGCAGCTTGGGCGCTAGCGGGAGGCACAATGAGCAGTTCTTC
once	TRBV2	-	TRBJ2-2	CASTELAGGTGELFF	TGTGCCAGCACCGAACTGGCCGGGGGCACCGGGGAGCTGTTTTTT
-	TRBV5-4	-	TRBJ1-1	CASSLETGTEAFF	TGTGCCAGCAGCTTGGAGACGGGAACTGAAGCTTTCTTT
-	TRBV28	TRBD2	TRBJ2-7	CATGGSLYEQYF	TGTGCCACCGGGGGGTCTCTCTACGAGCAGTACTTC
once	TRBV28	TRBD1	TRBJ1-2	CASSPNRGNYGYTF	TGTGCCAGCAGTCCGAACAGGGGGAACTATGGCTACACCTTC
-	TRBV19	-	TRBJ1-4	CASTPTFGTNEKLFF	TGTGCCAGTACGCCAACCTTCGGAACTAATGAAAAACTGTTTTTT
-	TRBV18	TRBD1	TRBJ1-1	CASAGQANTEAFF	TGTGCCAGCGCGGGACAGGCGAACACTGAAGCTTTCTTT
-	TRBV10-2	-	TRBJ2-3	CASSATDTQYF	TGCGCCAGCAGTGCGACAGATACGCAGTATTTT
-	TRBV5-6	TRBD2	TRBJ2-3	CASSLLSGGTDTQYF	TGTGCCAGCAGCTTGTTAAGCGGGGGCACAGATACGCAGTATTTT
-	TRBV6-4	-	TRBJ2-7	CASSVPGEQYF	TGTGCCAGCAGTGTACCCGGGGAGCAGTACTTC
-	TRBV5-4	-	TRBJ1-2	CASSLGQGPMGRYGYTF	TGTGCCAGCAGCTTGGGCCAGGGGCCAATGGGGCGCTATGGCTACACCTTC
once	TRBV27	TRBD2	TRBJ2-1	CASRLRGAPYNEQFF	TGTGCCAGCAGACTGCGGGGGGCGCCGTACAATGAGCAGTTCTTC
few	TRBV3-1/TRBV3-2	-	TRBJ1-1	CASSQELGAGLHEEAFF	TGTGCCAGCAGCCAAGAATTAGGGGCAGGGCTACACGAAGAAGCTTTCTTT
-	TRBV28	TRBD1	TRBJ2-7	CASSFSQGANEQYF	TGTGCCAGCAGTTTCTCTCAGGGGGCCAACGAGCAGTACTTC
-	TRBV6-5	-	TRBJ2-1	CASSLAVYNEQFF	TGTGCCAGCAGTTTAGCGGTCTACAATGAGCAGTTCTTC
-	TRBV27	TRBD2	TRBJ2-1	CASRALAGGLNEQFF	TGTGCCAGCAGGGCTCTAGCGGGAGGTCTCAATGAGCAGTTCTTC
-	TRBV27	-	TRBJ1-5	CASSSDLNQPQHF	TGTGCCAGCAGTTCGGACTTGAATCAGCCCCAGCATTTT
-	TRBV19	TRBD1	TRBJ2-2	CASSPLWTGPANTGELFF	TGTGCCAGTAGTCCCCTCTGGACAGGGCCAGCGAACACCGGGGAGCTGTTTTTT
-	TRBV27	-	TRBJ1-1	CASRTVTGNTEAFF	TGTGCCAGCAGGACCGTCACAGGGAACACTGAAGCTTTCTTT
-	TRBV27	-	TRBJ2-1	CASNPTDSPSYNEQFF	TGTGCCAGCAATCCAACGGACAGCCCCTCCTACAATGAGCAGTTCTTC
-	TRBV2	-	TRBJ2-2	CASSRQVGELFF	TGTGCCAGCAGTAGACAGGTCGGGGAGCTGTTTTTT
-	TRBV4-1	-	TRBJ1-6	CASSQERTTNSPLHF	TGCGCCAGCAGCCAAGAAAGGACAACTAATTCACCCCTCCACTTT
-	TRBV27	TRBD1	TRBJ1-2	CASSSPGQGVYGYTF	TGTGCCAGCAGTTCCCCGGGGCAGGGGGTCTATGGCTACACCTTC
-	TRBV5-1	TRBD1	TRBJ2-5	CASSGSGGQETQYF	TGCGCCAGCAGCGGATCAGGGGGCCAAGAGACCCAGTACTTC
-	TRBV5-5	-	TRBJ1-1	CASSFEVRNTEAFF	TGTGCCAGCAGCTTTGAGGTTCGAAACACTGAAGCTTTCTTT
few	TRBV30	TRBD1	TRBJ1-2	CAMDGTGGLSGYGYTF	TGTGCCATGGATGGGACAGGGGGCCTGAGCGGCTATGGCTACACCTTC
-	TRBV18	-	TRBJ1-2	CASSPGLDGINGYTF	TGTGCCAGCTCACCGGGACTAGATGGTATCAATGGCTACACCTTC
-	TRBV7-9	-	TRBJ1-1	CASSFGDSKAFF	TGTGCCAGCAGCTTTGGAGACTCAAAAGCTTTCTTT
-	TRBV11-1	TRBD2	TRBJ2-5	CASSSRLATQETQYF	TGTGCCAGCAGCTCCAGACTAGCAACGCAAGAGACCCAGTACTTC
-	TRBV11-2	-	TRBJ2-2	CASSLSGTGELFF	TGTGCCAGCAGCTTAAGCGGCACCGGGGAGCTGTTTTTT
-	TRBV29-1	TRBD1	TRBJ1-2	CSVGLQGAYVNYGYTF	TGCAGCGTAGGATTACAGGGGGCATACGTAAACTATGGCTACACCTTC
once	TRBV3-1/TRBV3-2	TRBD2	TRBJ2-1	CASSWTSGNYNEQFF	TGTGCCAGCAGCTGGACTAGCGGCAATTACAATGAGCAGTTCTTC
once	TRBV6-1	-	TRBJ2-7	CASSEGRGGALEQYF	TGTGCCAGCAGTGAAGGGAGGGGAGGAGCTCTCGAGCAGTACTTC
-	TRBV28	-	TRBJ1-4	CASSLRGDEKLFF	TGTGCCAGCAGTTTAAGAGGCGATGAAAAACTGTTTTTT
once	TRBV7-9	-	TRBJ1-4	CATDSGHKNEKLFF	TGTGCCACCGATTCGGGACACAAGAATGAAAAACTGTTTTTT